This TCR beta chain was documented in a study of T cell repertoires in cytomegalovirus infection. Study context: Public TCR beta signature analysis indicated the presence of both CMV infection and matching HLA type.

TCRdb re-called the reads through MiXCR, storing one row per CDR3 protein. The sample comprises nearly 700,000 distinct CDR3 sequences, roughly 36% of which are singletons, and about 20% rests with the top ten. This clonotype was picked up many times. The antigen remains unidentified. Per germline, CDR1 SGHTA and CDR2 FQGNSA. Trimming took 5 bases from V and 1 from J; bases not matched to a gene: 11. The CDR3 is 17 amino acids. This sequence joins TRBV7-2 and TRBJ2-3; 8 positions match TRBD2. Sample: cultured PBMCs, taken from culture after CMV antigen stimulation. The sequence came from a human donor in good health (CMV status not recorded). Some clones in this sample may be carry-over from other donors' samples. Written as DNA, the CDR3 is TGTGCCAGCAGCCGTCTTAGCGGGGTTTTCCGCACAGATACGCAGTATTTT. This codes for CASSRLSGVFRTDTQYF. The entire variable domain, with the rest obtained from reference TRBV7-2 and TRBJ2-3, is as follows: GAGVSQSPSNKVTEKGKDVELRCDPISGHTALYWYRQSLGQGLEFLIYFQGNSAPDKSGLPSDRFSAERTGGSVSTLTIQRTQQEDSAVYLCASSRLSGVFRTDTQYFGPGTRLTVL.